These 4 T cell receptor beta chains came from one sample sequenced in a study of T cells in tumors after PD-1 blockade. The protocol was immunoSEQ multiplex PCR, while the TCRdb copy is restricted to in-frame clones and leaves out a portion. The sample records fewer than 50,000 clones, 81% being singletons. This specimen was PBMCs, taken before anti-PD-1 treatment. The receptors come from a human donor with basal cell carcinoma.

The chain links TRBV19 to TRBJ1-1, with TRBD1 as a possible D gene (6 bases). Per the germline V gene, CDR1 is LNHDA and CDR2 is SQIVND (reference sequence). V lost 0 bases and J lost 3, with 11 bases in between. This CDR3 contains 15 residues. The CDR3 loop is CASSIDTGLDTEAFF. In DNA, the CDR3 is TGTGCCAGTAGTATAGATACAGGGTTGGACACTGAAGCTTTCTTT.

This clone has only one observation. The chain links TRBV6-2 or TRBV6-3 to TRBJ2-4; tentatively, D is TRBD1 (6 bases). V lost 5 bases, J lost 0 bases, and 14 bases lay in between. The CDR3 loop spans 16 amino acids. Per the germline V gene, CDR1 is MNHEY and CDR2 is SVGEGT. The CDR3 sequence: CASSTGQLLAKNIQYF. The CDR3 DNA is TGTGCCAGCAGTACCGGACAGTTACTAGCCAAAAACATTCAGTACTTC.

This clone occurred once. DNA of the CDR3: TGTGCCAGCAGTCCTGGACAGTATGGCTACACCTTC. It is translated as CASSPGQYGYTF. This chain links TRBV12-3 or TRBV12-4 with TRBJ1-2, with D possibly TRBD1 on 6 matching bases. V was trimmed by 5 bases and J by 5 bases, leaving 9 bases between them. The CDR3 contains 12 residues.

The chain is built from TRBV14 and TRBJ1-1; D ambiguous. Per germline, CDR1 SGHDN and CDR2 FVKESK. This CDR3 region has 13 residues. The germline V and J ends were trimmed by 2 bases and 2 bases, with 6 bases remaining between them. The CDR3 nucleotides read TGTGCCAGCAGCCAATTCCGAAACACTGAAGCTTTCTTT. The encoded protein is CASSQFRNTEAFF. Filled out from reference TRBV14 and TRBJ1-1, the complete variable domain reads EAGVTQFPSHSVIEKGQTVTLRCDPISGHDNLYWYRRVMGKEIKFLLHFVKESKQDESGMPNNRFLAERTGGTYSTLKVQPAELEDSGVYFCASSQFRNTEAFFGQGTRLTVV.